This T cell receptor beta chain derives from a study of T cell responses to AZD1222 COVID-19 vaccine. Overall study: Combined were second doses at about 4 or about 12 weeks.

Findings and caveats of the study: Mostly white British, mostly female donors; authors suggested clonal diversity may be underestimated. The reported proportion of spike-specific TCRs targeting unmutated variant regions was nearly half.

Worth noting for this clone: Its antigen is unidentified.

This CDR3 spans 12 amino acids. Trimming removed 2 bases at V and 4 bases at J, with 5 bases between. Profiling relied on immunoSEQ multiplex PCR, and the TCRdb table lists in-frame clones only, not all of them. The sample lists approximately 100,000 clones; 85% to 90% were seen once. This material consisted of peripheral blood, taken on day 0 of AZD1222 vaccination. V usage is TRBV12-3 or TRBV12-4 and J usage is TRBJ1-2; no clear D gene. The TCR comes from an adult in good health. CDR3 amino acids: CASSLNGYGYTF. CDR3 sequence (DNA): TGTGCCAGCAGTTTAAACGGCTATGGCTACACCTTC.